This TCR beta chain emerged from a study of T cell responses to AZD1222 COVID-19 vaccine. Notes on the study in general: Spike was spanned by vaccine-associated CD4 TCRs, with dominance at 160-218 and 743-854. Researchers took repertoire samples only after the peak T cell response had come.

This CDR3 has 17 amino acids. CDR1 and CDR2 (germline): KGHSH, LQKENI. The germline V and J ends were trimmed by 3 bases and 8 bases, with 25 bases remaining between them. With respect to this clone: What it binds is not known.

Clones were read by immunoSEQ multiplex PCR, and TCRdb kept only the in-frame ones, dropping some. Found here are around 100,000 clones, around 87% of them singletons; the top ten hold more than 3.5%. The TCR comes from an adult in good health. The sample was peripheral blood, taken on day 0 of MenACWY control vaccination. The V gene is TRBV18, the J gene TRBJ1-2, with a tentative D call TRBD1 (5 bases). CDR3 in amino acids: CASSPRTLSGVSKGYTF. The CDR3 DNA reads TGTGCCAGCTCACCCAGGACACTTTCGGGGGTTAGTAAAGGCTACACCTTC. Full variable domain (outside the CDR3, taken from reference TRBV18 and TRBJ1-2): NAGVMQNPRHLVRRRGQEARLRCSPMKGHSHVYWYRQLPEEGLKFMVYLQKENIIDESGMPKERFSAEFPKEGPSILRIQQVVRGDSAAYFCASSPRTLSGVSKGYTFGSGTRLTVV.